This T cell receptor beta chain was profiled in a study of cytomegalovirus exposure and HLA in healthy donors. In this sample, this clone turned up once. Here immunoSEQ multiplex PCR was the method, and the copy in TCRdb shows in-frame clones only, minus some. The table shows 120,000 or so clones, with roughly 89% occurring only once. Specimen: PBMCs. The clonotype comes from a woman aged 18 to 35 in good health and CMV-seronegative.

The chain's CDR3 is CAWSVSVEAFF. The CDR3 nucleotides are TGTGCCTGGAGTGTGTCTGTTGAAGCTTTCTTT. This sequence joins TRBV30 and TRBJ1-1; D is ambiguous. CDR3 length equals 11 residues. CDR1 is GTSNPN and CDR2 is SVGIG in the germline V gene (reference sequence). The V gene lost 0 bases and the J gene lost 7 bases, with 6 bases spanning the gap. The whole variable domain, filled in from reference TRBV30 and TRBJ1-1, reads SQTIHQWPATLVQPVGSPLSLECTVEGTSNPNLYWYRQAAGRGLQLLFYSVGIGQISSEVPQNLSASRPQDRQFILSSKKLLLSDSGFYLCAWSVSVEAFFGQGTRLTVV.